This T cell receptor beta chain was captured in a study of T cells in Graves' hyperthyroidism and ophthalmopathy. Study conclusions and caveats: Ophthalmopathy stood apart from stable hyperthyroidism in a 13 V-J model.

Comments on this clonotype: Its antigen is not identified.

The study based diagnoses on clinical symptoms, serum thyroxine and TRAb, thyroid ultrasound and orbital computed tomography. Amplification of TCR beta CDR3 regions was performed using RNA transcripts as template. When the TCR CDR3 underwent first-round RT-PCR, the HTBI primer set was used. TCRdb reprocessed the multiplex PCR reads via MiXCR and lists one record per CDR3 protein. The table lists a few hundred thousand distinct CDR3 sequences, 21% of them singletons. The J segment lost 3 bases and the V segment lost 7 bases, leaving 7 bases of the junction unmatched. From germline, CDR1 is MDHEN and CDR2 SYDVKM. The CDR3 extends over 15 amino acids.

Specimen: blood. The genes are TRBV28 and TRBJ1-5, with TRBD1 identical over 9 bases. The sequence was obtained from a woman aged 45-65 years with Graves' hyperthyroidism. The CDR3 sequence is CASTGTGMTNQPQHF. The CDR3 nucleotides are TGTGCCAGCACCGGGACAGGGATGACCAATCAGCCCCAGCATTTT.